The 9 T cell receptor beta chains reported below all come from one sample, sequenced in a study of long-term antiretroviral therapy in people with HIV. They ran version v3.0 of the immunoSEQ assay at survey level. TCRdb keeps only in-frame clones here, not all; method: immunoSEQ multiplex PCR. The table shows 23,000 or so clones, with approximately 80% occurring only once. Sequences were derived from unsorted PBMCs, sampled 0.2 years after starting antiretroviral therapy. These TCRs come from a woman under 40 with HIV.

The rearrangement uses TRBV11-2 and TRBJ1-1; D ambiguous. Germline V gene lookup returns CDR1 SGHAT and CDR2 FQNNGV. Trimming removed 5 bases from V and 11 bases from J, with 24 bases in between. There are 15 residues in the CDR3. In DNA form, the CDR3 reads TGTGCCAGCAGCCCGGGTCGAGGATCGGGCGAGTGGGCTTTCTTT. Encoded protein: CASSPGRGSGEWAFF.

The chain's CDR3 is CASAGGFGSPLHF. CDR3 nucleotides: TGCGCCAGCGCGGGGGGGTTTGGATCACCCCTCCACTTT. This chain connects TRBV5-1 to TRBJ1-6; the D gene is possibly TRBD1 (5 bases). This CDR3 is built from 13 residues. The V end was cut by 7 bases, the J end by 10 bases, with 15 bases between. CDR1 and CDR2 (germline): SGHRS, YFSETQ.

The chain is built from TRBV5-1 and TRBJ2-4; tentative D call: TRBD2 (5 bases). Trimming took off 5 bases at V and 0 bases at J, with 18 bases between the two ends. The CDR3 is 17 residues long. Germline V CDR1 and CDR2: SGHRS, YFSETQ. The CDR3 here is CASSLRWPTRAKNIQYF. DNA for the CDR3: TGCGCCAGCAGTCTTCGGTGGCCTACTAGAGCCAAAAACATTCAGTACTTC.

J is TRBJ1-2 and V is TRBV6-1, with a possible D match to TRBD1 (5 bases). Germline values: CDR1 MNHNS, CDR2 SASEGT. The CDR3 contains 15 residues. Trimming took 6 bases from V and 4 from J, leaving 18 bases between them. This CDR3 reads CASSREAGPSYGYTF. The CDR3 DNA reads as TGTGCCAGCAGCCGGGAGGCAGGGCCATCCTATGGCTACACCTTC.

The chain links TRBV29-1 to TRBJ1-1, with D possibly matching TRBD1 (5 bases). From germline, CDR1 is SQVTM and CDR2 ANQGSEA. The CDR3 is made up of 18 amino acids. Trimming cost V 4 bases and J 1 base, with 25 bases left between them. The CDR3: CSVAIGGHVVQGNTEAFF. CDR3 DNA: TGCAGCGTTGCCATCGGAGGTCATGTCGTCCAGGGGAACACTGAAGCTTTCTTT. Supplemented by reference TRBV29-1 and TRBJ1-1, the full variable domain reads SAVISQKPSRDICQRGTSLTIQCQVDSQVTMMFWYRQQPGQSLTLIATANQGSEATYESGFVIDKFPISRPNLTFSTLTVSNMSPEDSSIYLCSVAIGGHVVQGNTEAFFGQGTRLTVV.

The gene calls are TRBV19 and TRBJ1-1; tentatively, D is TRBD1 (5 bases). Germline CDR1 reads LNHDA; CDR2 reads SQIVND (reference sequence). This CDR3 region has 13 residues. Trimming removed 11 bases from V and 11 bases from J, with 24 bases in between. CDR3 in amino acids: CAVSRPNDRYAFF. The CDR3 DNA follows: TGTGCCGTAAGCCGACCCAATGACAGATATGCTTTCTTT.

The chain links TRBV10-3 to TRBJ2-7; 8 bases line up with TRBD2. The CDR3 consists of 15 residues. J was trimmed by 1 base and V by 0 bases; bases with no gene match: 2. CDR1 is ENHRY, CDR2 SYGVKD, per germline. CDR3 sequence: CAISESAGASYEQYF. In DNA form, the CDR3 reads TGTGCCATCAGTGAGTCAGCGGGGGCGTCCTACGAGCAGTACTTC.

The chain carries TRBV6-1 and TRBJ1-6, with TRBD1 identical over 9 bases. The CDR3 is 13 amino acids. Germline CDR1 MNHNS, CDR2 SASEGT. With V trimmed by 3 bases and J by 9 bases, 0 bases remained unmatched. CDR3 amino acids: CASSEGQGSPLHF. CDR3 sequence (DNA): TGTGCCAGCAGTGAGGGACAGGGTTCACCCCTCCACTTT.

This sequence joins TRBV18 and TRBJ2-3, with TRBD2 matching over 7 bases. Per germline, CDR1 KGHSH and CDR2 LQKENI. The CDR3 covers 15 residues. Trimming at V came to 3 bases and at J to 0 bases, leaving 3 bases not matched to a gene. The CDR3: CASSPYGGSTDTQYF. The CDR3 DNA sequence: TGTGCCAGCTCACCCTACGGGGGGAGCACAGATACGCAGTATTTT.